This T cell receptor beta chain was documented in a study of blood T cells in healthy people across ages. General study findings and limits: Diversity figures derived from one million T cells were judged to underestimate the true value.

The CDR3 extends over 16 amino acids. Germline lookup yields CDR1 MNHEY and CDR2 SMNVEV (reference sequence). On this clonotype itself: Antigen: not known.

A J-beta primer mix and a sample-barcoded 5' primer were used in a second PCR of about 6 to 12 cycles. TCRdb independently ran MiXCR on the 5' RACE reads; one entry per CDR3 protein. This sample has about 940,000 distinct CDR3 sequences; about 48% occur once, and the top ten carry roughly 13%. The source is a young man in good health. The chain employs TRBV27 and TRBJ2-5; a weak D match, TRBD1 (6 bases). The J call may not be correct, given that the DNA end is closer to TRBJ2-7. The material sequenced was blood. The CDR3 reads CASRGKIGQGLYEQYF. The CDR3 DNA reads as TGTGCCAGCAGGGGGAAGATCGGGCAGGGGTTATACGAGCAGTACTTC.